This T cell receptor beta chain was identified during a study of shared clonotypes between healthy human individuals. Naive CD45RA+ and memory CD45RA-negative subsets were split from CD4+ cells. Worth noting for this clone: Its antigen is currently unknown.

Study-wide results and caveats: An effect of sequencing depth on clonotype sharing among donors was expected.

Libraries were prepared by immunoSEQ multiplex PCR; TCRdb keeps only in-frame clonotypes and omits some of them. The repertoire holds about 1.5 million clones, with 95% to 99% as singletons. Deletions cut 6 bases from V and 0 bases from J, with 13 bases between. CDR3 length: 15 amino acids. Germline values: CDR1 LNHDA, CDR2 SQIVND (reference sequence). The receptor was isolated from a young man in good health. This sequence joins TRBV19 and TRBJ2-3; tentatively, D is TRBD1 (5 bases). Source material: naive CD4+ T cells sorted from blood. Noted subset: CD45RA+ positively selected. The CDR3 DNA reads TGTGCCAGTAGCGAGACAGCTTCTAGCACAGATACGCAGTATTTT. This translates into CASSETASSTDTQYF.